Listed below are T cell receptor beta chains from one sample, sequenced in a study of blood T cells in healthy people across ages. One entry per CDR3 protein results from TCRdb running MiXCR on the 5' RACE reads. The sample includes roughly 800,000 distinct CDR3 sequences, around 25% of them seen just once. The data were also submitted as part of a second study, on T cells of mothers and their children.

The sequenced sample was blood. The receptors here all came from a boy aged 10-17 years in good health. Both conserved end residues are part of each CDR3. The D gene is left open where the match is weak. Clone size is shown for a subset of rows, as once, few, many or a class of expanded clone.

len,d_gene,j_gene,v_gene,abundance,CDR3aa,CDR3nt
15,.,TRBJ2-7,TRBV5-1,few,CASSLEGGVPYEQYF,TGCGCCAGCAGCTTGGAGGGGGGAGTCCCCTACGAGCAGTACTTC
15,TRBD1,TRBJ2-7,TRBV4-1,.,CASSPVGGLLYEQYF,TGCGCCAGCAGCCCAGTAGGGGGCCTTCTGTACGAGCAGTACTTC
15,.,TRBJ2-1,TRBV27,.,CAGSLAGQGTNEQFF,TGTGCCGGCAGTTTAGCGGGACAGGGAACGAATGAGCAGTTCTTC
14,.,TRBJ2-3,TRBV28,.,CASSSRTPPGTQYF,TGTGCCAGCAGCAGTCGGACCCCCCCGGGGACGCAGTATTTT
14,TRBD1,TRBJ2-7,TRBV28,.,CASRKDRGFYEQYF,TGTGCCAGCAGGAAGGACAGGGGGTTCTACGAGCAGTACTTC
14,TRBD1,TRBJ1-1,TRBV20-1,.,CSVDRGASGTEASF,TGTAGTGTTGACAGGGGCGCGAGCGGCACTGAAGCTTCCTTT
16,TRBD1,TRBJ2-5,TRBV7-7,few,CASSPGTGNLRETQYF,TGTGCTAGCAGCCCTGGGACAGGGAATTTGCGAGAGACCCAGTACTTC
14,.,TRBJ2-3,TRBV6-6,.,CASSYYSTTDTQYF,TGTGCCAGCAGTTACTATAGCACCACAGATACGCAGTATTTT
15,.,TRBJ2-7,TRBV4-3,few,CASSLYIHGGYEQYF,TGCGCCAGCAGCCTCTACATCCATGGGGGCTACGAGCAGTACTTC
16,TRBD1,TRBJ2-1,TRBV7-3,few,CASSLRAGTGDNEQFF,TGTGCCAGCAGCTTAAGGGCCGGGACAGGGGACAATGAGCAGTTCTTC
18,TRBD1,TRBJ2-5,TRBV29-1,.,CSVDYRDRVIWRQETQYF,TGCAGCGTTGATTACCGGGACAGGGTAATTTGGCGGCAAGAGACCCAGTACTTC
14,.,TRBJ2-4,TRBV29-1,.,CSVSRDGDKNIQYF,TGCAGCGTTTCCAGGGATGGGGACAAAAACATTCAGTACTTC
13,TRBD1,TRBJ2-2,TRBV6-1,many,CASRPTGTGELFF,TGTGCCAGCAGACCGACAGGGACCGGGGAGCTGTTTTTT
15,.,TRBJ1-4,TRBV29-1,few,CSVEDPGNPNEKLFF,TGCAGCGTTGAAGATCCTGGGAACCCTAATGAAAAACTGTTTTTT
15,TRBD1,TRBJ2-7,TRBV28,few,CASTPRQGFSYEQYF,TGTGCCAGCACCCCTAGACAGGGTTTCTCCTACGAGCAGTACTTC
19,TRBD2,TRBJ2-5,TRBV15,few,CATSREEMGLAGVGETQYF,TGTGCCACCAGCAGAGAAGAGATGGGACTAGCGGGAGTAGGAGAGACCCAGTACTTC
14,.,TRBJ1-4,TRBV6-6,few,CASSPNPFFEKLFF,TGTGCCAGCAGTCCAAACCCTTTTTTTGAAAAACTGTTTTTT
11,TRBD2,TRBJ2-5,TRBV6-2/TRBV6-3,.,CASRHGTTPYF,TGTGCCAGCAGACACGGGACTACTCCGTACTTC
13,TRBD1,TRBJ2-7,TRBV6-2/TRBV6-3,few,CVTSRGPTYEQYF,TGTGTTACAAGCAGGGGGCCAACCTACGAGCAGTACTTC
15,TRBD1,TRBJ2-5,TRBV20-1,.,CSARVGQGASSAQYF,TGCAGTGCTAGAGTGGGACAGGGGGCCTCCTCGGCCCAGTACTTC
13,TRBD1,TRBJ1-2,TRBV9,few,CASSRQGSYGYTF,TGTGCCAGCAGTCGACAGGGTAGCTATGGCTACACCTTC
16,TRBD1,TRBJ2-5,TRBV10-3,.,CAISETGEVPLGEQYF,TGTGCCATCAGTGAAACAGGGGAAGTCCCGCTGGGAGAGCAGTACTTC
15,TRBD1,TRBJ2-1,TRBV4-1,few,CASSQAIGGIDEQFF,TGCGCCAGCAGCCAAGCTATAGGGGGCATTGATGAGCAGTTCTTC
16,TRBD1,TRBJ2-1,TRBV7-9,once,CASSEGTGWDYNEQFF,TGTGCCAGCAGCGAAGGGACAGGGTGGGACTACAATGAGCAGTTCTTC
16,TRBD1,TRBJ2-7,TRBV15,few,CATSQTGQVKSYEQYF,TGTGCCACCAGCCAGACGGGACAGGTGAAATCCTACGAGCAGTACTTC
14,TRBD2,TRBJ2-3,TRBV20-1,few,CSAGRAGRADTQYF,TGCAGTGCCGGGAGAGCAGGGAGGGCAGATACGCAGTATTTT
14,.,TRBJ2-3,TRBV7-8,few,CASSFTLVTDTQYF,TGTGCCAGCAGCTTCACACTAGTCACAGATACGCAGTATTTT
14,TRBD2,TRBJ2-7,TRBV20-1,few,CSARGRERDYEQYF,TGCAGTGCCCGAGGGCGGGAGCGGGACTACGAGCAGTACTTC
16,.,TRBJ2-5,TRBV7-2,.,CASSQGGDSKVETQYF,TGTGCCAGCAGCCAAGGGGGGGACTCCAAAGTAGAGACCCAGTACTTC
12,TRBD1,TRBJ1-2,TRBV29-1,few,CSVTTGVYGYTF,TGCAGCGTCACGACAGGGGTATATGGCTACACCTTC
14,.,TRBJ2-1,TRBV5-5,.,CASSESPLGNEQFF,TGTGCCAGCAGCGAGAGTCCCCTGGGAAATGAGCAGTTCTTC
15,TRBD2,TRBJ2-1,TRBV5-5,few,CASSLAGGFYNEQFF,TGTGCCAGCAGCTTGGCGGGGGGGTTTTACAATGAGCAGTTCTTC
14,.,TRBJ1-1,TRBV9,.,CASSPAFQNTEAFF,TGTGCCAGCAGCCCAGCGTTTCAGAATACTGAAGCTTTCTTT
15,TRBD2,TRBJ2-1,TRBV28,.,CASSLSSGGFNEQFF,TGTGCCAGCAGTTTGAGTAGCGGGGGGTTTAATGAGCAGTTCTTC
12,.,TRBJ2-1,TRBV18,.,CASSHYNNEQFF,TGTGCCAGCTCCCACTACAACAATGAGCAGTTCTTC
16,.,TRBJ2-1,TRBV4-3,.,CASSRLSSASYNEQFF,TGCGCCAGCAGCCGACTCTCTAGCGCCTCCTACAATGAGCAGTTCTTC